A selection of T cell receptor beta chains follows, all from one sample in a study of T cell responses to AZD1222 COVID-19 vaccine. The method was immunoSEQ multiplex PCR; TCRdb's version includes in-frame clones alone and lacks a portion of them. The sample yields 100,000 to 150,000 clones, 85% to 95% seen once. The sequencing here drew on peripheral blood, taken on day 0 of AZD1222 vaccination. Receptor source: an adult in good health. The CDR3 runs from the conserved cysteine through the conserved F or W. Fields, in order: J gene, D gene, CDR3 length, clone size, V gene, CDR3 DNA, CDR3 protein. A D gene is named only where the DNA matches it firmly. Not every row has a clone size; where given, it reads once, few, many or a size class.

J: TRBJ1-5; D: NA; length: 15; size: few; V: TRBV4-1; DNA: TGCGCCAGCAGCCAGCCCGGACAGACACATCAGCCCCAGCATTTT; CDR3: CASSQPGQTHQPQHF
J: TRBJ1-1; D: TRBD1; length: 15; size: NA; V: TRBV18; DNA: TGTGCCAGCTCACCACGATCCACAGGGGACACTGAAGCTTTCTTT; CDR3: CASSPRSTGDTEAFF
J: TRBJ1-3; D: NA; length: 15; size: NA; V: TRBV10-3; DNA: TGTGCCATCGGGGGGGGGCAGCTCTCTGGAAACACCATATATTTT; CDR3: CAIGGGQLSGNTIYF
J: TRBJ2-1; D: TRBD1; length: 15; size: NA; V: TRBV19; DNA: TGTGCCAGTAGGCCTGGACAGGGGGGATACAATGAGCAGTTCTTC; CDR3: CASRPGQGGYNEQFF
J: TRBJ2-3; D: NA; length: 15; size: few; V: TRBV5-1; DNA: TGCGCCAGCAGCTTGGAGGTACCCTCCACAGATACGCAGTATTTT; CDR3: CASSLEVPSTDTQYF
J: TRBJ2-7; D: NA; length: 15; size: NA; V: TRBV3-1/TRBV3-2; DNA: TGTGCCAGCAGCCAAGCCTCAGGACCCCGCTACGAGCAGTACTTC; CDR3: CASSQASGPRYEQYF
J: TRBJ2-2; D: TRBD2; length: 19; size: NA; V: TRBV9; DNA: TGTGCCAGCAGCGTAACAATTGGGACTAGCGGGAGTGGAATCGGGGAGCTGTTTTTT; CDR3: CASSVTIGTSGSGIGELFF
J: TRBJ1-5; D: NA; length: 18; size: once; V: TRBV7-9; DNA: TGTGCCAGCAGCCACCATCGACCGGGCACCCATAGCAATCAGCCCCAGCATTTT; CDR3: CASSHHRPGTHSNQPQHF
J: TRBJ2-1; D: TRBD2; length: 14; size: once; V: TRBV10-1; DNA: TGCGCCAGACCGACTAGCAGCTCCTACAATGAGCAGTTCTTC; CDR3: CARPTSSSYNEQFF
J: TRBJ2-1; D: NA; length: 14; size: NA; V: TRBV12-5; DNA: TGTGCTAGTGGCCCCGGACGTACCTTAAGTGAGCAGTTCTTC; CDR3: CASGPGRTLSEQFF
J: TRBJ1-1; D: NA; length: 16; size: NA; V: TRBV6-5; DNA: TGTGCCAGCAGTTACTCGGGGGCAGGTGTTTGGACTGAAGCTTTCTTT; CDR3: CASSYSGAGVWTEAFF
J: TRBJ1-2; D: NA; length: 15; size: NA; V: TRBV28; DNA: TGTGCCAGCAGTCCCTCCTGGGGGGGCAACTATGGCTACACCTTC; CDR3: CASSPSWGGNYGYTF
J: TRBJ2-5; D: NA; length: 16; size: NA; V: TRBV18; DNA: TGTGCCAGCTCCCCCTCGAACACAGGGTCCCAAGAGACCCAGTACTTC; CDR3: CASSPSNTGSQETQYF
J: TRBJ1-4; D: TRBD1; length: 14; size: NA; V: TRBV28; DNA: TGTGCCAGCAGCCCGGGACAGGTTCACGAAAAACTGTTTTTT; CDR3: CASSPGQVHEKLFF
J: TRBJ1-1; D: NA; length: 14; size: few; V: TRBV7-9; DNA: TGTGCCAGCAGCTCGGGACGGATGAACACTGAAGCTTTCTTT; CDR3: CASSSGRMNTEAFF
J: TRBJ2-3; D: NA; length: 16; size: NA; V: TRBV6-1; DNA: TGTGCCAGCAGTGACCGTCTGTTTCAGGTCACAGATACGCAGTATTTT; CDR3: CASSDRLFQVTDTQYF
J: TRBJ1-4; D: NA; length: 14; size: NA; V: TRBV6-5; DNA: TGTGCCAGCAGGGAGACAGACGGAAATGAAAAACTGTTTTTT; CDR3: CASRETDGNEKLFF
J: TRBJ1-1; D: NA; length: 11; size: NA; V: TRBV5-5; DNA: TGTGCCAGCAGTATGAACACTGAAGCTTTCTTT; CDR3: CASSMNTEAFF
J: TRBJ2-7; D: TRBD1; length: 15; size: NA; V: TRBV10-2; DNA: TGCGCCCGCCGACAGGGGGGAGGAGGCAGGTACGAGCAGTACTTC; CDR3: CARRQGGGGRYEQYF
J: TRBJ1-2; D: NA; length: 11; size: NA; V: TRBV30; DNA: TGTGCCTGGTCCTCTAACTATGGCTACACCTTC; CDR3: CAWSSNYGYTF
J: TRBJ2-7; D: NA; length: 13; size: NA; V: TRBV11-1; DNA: TGTGCCAGCAGCCCCCTTGGGACGGGCGAGCAGTACTTC; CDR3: CASSPLGTGEQYF
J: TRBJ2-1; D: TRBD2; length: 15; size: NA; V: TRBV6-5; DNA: TGTGCCAGCATAAACGGGACTAGCGGTTACAATGAGCAGTTCTTC; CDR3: CASINGTSGYNEQFF
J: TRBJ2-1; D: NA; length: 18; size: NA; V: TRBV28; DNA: TGTGCCAGCAGTTTAATAGGGGGAATGATGGGTACAAGGAATGAGCAGTTCTTC; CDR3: CASSLIGGMMGTRNEQFF
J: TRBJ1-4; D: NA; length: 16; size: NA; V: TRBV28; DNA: TGTGCCAGCAGTGGGGGGGACTCAGCGGCTAATGAAAAACTGTTTTTT; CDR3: CASSGGDSAANEKLFF
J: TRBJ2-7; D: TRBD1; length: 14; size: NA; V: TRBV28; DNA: TGTGCCAGCAGTTTAGGGGACAGCGCCTACGAGCAGTACTTC; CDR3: CASSLGDSAYEQYF
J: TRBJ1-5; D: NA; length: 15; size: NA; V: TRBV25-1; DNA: TGTGCCAGCAGTGCCGGGACCTGGGGGGGTCAGCCCCAGCATTTT; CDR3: CASSAGTWGGQPQHF
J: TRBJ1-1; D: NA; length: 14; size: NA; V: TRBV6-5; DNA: TGTGCCAGCTCACGTGACAGCGCATTTCGAGGAGCTTTCTTT; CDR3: CASSRDSAFRGAFF
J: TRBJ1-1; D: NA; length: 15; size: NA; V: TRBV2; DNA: TGTGCCAGCAGTGAACGTATGGGGGGAGGGACTGAAGCTTTCTTT; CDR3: CASSERMGGGTEAFF
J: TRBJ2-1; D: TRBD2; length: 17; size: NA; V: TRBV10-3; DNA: TGTGCCATCAGTGGCCTGCAACTAGCGGGATCCTACAATGAGCAGTTCTTC; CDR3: CAISGLQLAGSYNEQFF
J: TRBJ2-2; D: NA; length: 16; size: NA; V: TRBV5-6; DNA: TGTGCCAGCAGCTTGTTCGGAGGGCCCGACACCGGGGAGCTGTTTTTT; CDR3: CASSLFGGPDTGELFF
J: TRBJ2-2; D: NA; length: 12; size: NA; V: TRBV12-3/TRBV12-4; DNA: TGTGCCAACCTAAAGGGGACCGGGGAGCTGTTTTTT; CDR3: CANLKGTGELFF
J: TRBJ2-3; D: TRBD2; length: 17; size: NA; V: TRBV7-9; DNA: TGTGCCAGCAGCCCCATAACTAGCGGGGGTTTTTCGGATACGCAGTATTTT; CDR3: CASSPITSGGFSDTQYF
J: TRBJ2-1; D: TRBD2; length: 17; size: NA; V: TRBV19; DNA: TGTGCCAGTAGTAATAACCCCACTAGCGGGAGGGCCAATGAGCAGTTCTTC; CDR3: CASSNNPTSGRANEQFF
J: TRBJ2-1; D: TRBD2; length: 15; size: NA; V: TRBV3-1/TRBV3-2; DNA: TGTGCCAGCAGCTACGGACTAGCGGGAGACAATGAGCAGTTCTTC; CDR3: CASSYGLAGDNEQFF
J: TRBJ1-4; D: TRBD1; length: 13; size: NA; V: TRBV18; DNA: TGTGCCAGCTCACCCGACAGGGGAGAAAGTCTGTTTTTT; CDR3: CASSPDRGESLFF
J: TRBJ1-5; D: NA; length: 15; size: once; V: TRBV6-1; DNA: TGTGCCAGCAGTGAAGAATTTACAGGGAGTCAGCCCCAGCATTTT; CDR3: CASSEEFTGSQPQHF
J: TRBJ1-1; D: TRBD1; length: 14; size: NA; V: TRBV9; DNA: TGTGCCAGCAGCCCCCGCGGGACAGGGACTGAAGCTTTCTTT; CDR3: CASSPRGTGTEAFF